This T cell receptor beta chain was sequenced during a study of blood T cells in healthy people across ages (dated by TCRdb to the mid-2010s). Study-wide context: In model experiments, template switching captured about one uniquely barcoded TCR beta cDNA molecule for every two T cells. Age-related changes in TCR beta repertoire diversity were measured in the study by deep sequencing normalized with unique cDNA molecular identifiers. Four age groups were formed from the donors: young (average around 15 years), middle-aged (roughly 38), aged (approximately 60) and long-lived (about 75). To avoid experimental bias, donors of different ages were randomly spread across the sequencing lanes. Using the same blood draw, the study looked at two additional independent replicas of 1 million unique cDNA reads for two donors, one aged 18 to 29 and the other aged 80 or older. Study-wide conclusions, independent of this receptor: Estimates of total diversity based on one million sequenced T cells were considered lower bounds and underestimates. The CMV infection status of donors was not known, potentially confounding age-related changes in expanded clonotypes. Observed TCR beta diversity per million T cells fell roughly linearly with age, and a significant reduction was already apparent by age around 44. Compared with the aged group, the long-lived group had more naive CD4+ T cells, fewer expanded clones and increased TCR diversity, suggesting age selection. Because profiling used bulk unsorted PBMCs, naive and antigen-experienced compartments could not be compared conclusively. There was a strong correlation between observed TCR beta diversity and the percentage of naive T cells measured by flow cytometry.

Remarks on this clonotype: Its specific antigen is unknown. Qualities for individual bases were not recorded, and no much larger clone is one base off.

Donors were approximately 42 systemically healthy Caucasian individuals from Russia aged about 6 to 100 years. Around 10 milliliters of peripheral blood were collected from each donor into EDTA-treated Vacutainer tubes. PBMCs were isolated by Ficoll-Paque density-gradient centrifugation, with at least 6 million obtained per sample. Trizol reagent was used to extract total RNA from the PBMCs, yielding at least 6 micrograms per sample. For every donor, an aliquot of PBMCs went through flow cytometry to measure the percentages of naive CD45RAhigh/CD27high T cells. The receptor library was made with 5' RACE. A second about 7 to 12 cycle PCR used a sample-barcoded 5' primer and a J-beta primer mix. A template-switch 5' adaptor carrying 12 random nucleotides introduced a unique molecular identifier onto each TCR beta cDNA molecule. Each sample yielded at least 3 million CDR3-containing paired-end reads. First-strand cDNA was synthesized from all RNA with the Mint cDNA synthesis kit, primed by a TRBC-specific oligonucleotide. Following uracil-DNA glycosylase treatment, all cDNA underwent a first 18-cycle PCR with the universal primers M1SS and BC2_uni_R. Per the original workflow: Each sample was normalized by randomly selecting 1 million high-quality reads, each carrying a distinct molecular identifier. Reads with shared molecular identifiers were discarded instead of being binned into consensus sequences. MiTCR, set to a Q25 quality threshold and the strictest error-elimination algorithm, was used for CDR3 identification, clonotype clustering and error correction. Lower-bound total TCR beta diversity was estimated with a nonparametric unseen species model using Euler transformation. The public reads were run again by TCRdb, first through fastp at Q25 and then through MiXCR, and only productive beta chains were kept. Identical CDR3 proteins give one entry, which carries the most common genes and DNA. Clone size and V and J calls follow TCRdb, not the original study. The sample contains 1.5 million to 2 million distinct CDR3 sequences, around 40% of them found a single time. Roughly 23% of the sample goes to the ten largest clones.

The sample comprised blood. The TCR originated in a human donor in good health.

The CDR3 sequence is CSAKSNMNTEAFF. The DNA sequence is TGCAGCGCCAAAAGCAATATGAACACTGAAGCTTTCTTT. This sequence uses TRBV29-1 and TRBJ1-1, with no confident D gene call. A distance of 12 bases separates the germline ends of V and J, which lose 7 bases and 0 bases respectively. The CDR3 starts with the cysteine, ends with the phenylalanine, and has 13 residues. The retained sequence is limited to the CDR3, 39 bases, with the frame set at the first base. As encoded in the germline V gene, CDR1 is SQVTM while CDR2 is ANQGSEA.